Listed below are T cell receptor beta chains from one sample, sequenced in a study of cytomegalovirus exposure and HLA in healthy donors. TCRdb keeps only in-frame clones here, not all; method: immunoSEQ multiplex PCR. The table includes 150,000 to 200,000 clones, about 80% detected once. The sample was PBMCs. The receptors were sampled from a woman aged 30 to 39 in good health and CMV-seropositive. Both conserved end residues are part of each CDR3.

j_gene: TRBJ2-4
v_gene: TRBV2
CDR3aa: CASREPGQGALAKNIQYF

j_gene: TRBJ2-7
v_gene: TRBV5-1
CDR3aa: CASSLDSGISYEQYF

j_gene: TRBJ2-1
v_gene: TRBV5-1
CDR3aa: CASSYGAANEQFF

j_gene: TRBJ1-2
v_gene: TRBV15
CDR3aa: CATSSGDPYGDFYGYTF

j_gene: TRBJ1-2
v_gene: TRBV27
CDR3aa: CASSLGQNYGYTF

j_gene: TRBJ1-2
v_gene: TRBV5-1
CDR3aa: CASSLEGLGEYTF

j_gene: TRBJ2-1
v_gene: TRBV5-1
CDR3aa: CASSLDRRGNEQFF

j_gene: TRBJ1-1
v_gene: TRBV6-5
CDR3aa: CASSSNRGGGRTEAFF

j_gene: TRBJ2-1
v_gene: TRBV5-1
CDR3aa: CASSVVAGGNYNEQFF

j_gene: TRBJ2-3
v_gene: TRBV14
CDR3aa: CASSPAGATDTQYF

j_gene: TRBJ2-1
v_gene: TRBV7-6
CDR3aa: CASSPGYGGAGGNEQFF

j_gene: TRBJ1-1
v_gene: TRBV10-3
CDR3aa: CAISDPGQPNTEAFF

j_gene: TRBJ2-1
v_gene: TRBV11-2
CDR3aa: CASSQLAGAINEQFF

j_gene: TRBJ1-2
v_gene: TRBV25-1
CDR3aa: CASSASGGVYGYTF

j_gene: TRBJ2-2
v_gene: TRBV7-8
CDR3aa: CASSLRTSRTGELFF

j_gene: TRBJ2-7
v_gene: TRBV6-1
CDR3aa: CASSGPLLVSYEQYF

j_gene: TRBJ2-1
v_gene: TRBV30
CDR3aa: CAWSPTRLTSGTYNEQFF

j_gene: TRBJ1-2
v_gene: TRBV18
CDR3aa: CASSPVRQPSNYGYTF

j_gene: TRBJ2-7
v_gene: TRBV30
CDR3aa: CAWSVGRGQYF

j_gene: TRBJ2-5
v_gene: TRBV19
CDR3aa: CASSPGVAGGGQETQYF

j_gene: TRBJ1-2
v_gene: TRBV28
CDR3aa: CASTPSVYYGYTF

j_gene: TRBJ2-1
v_gene: TRBV7-9
CDR3aa: CASSSTSATSSYNEQFF

j_gene: TRBJ2-3
v_gene: TRBV5-4
CDR3aa: CASRDRSTDTQYF

j_gene: TRBJ1-3
v_gene: TRBV10-3
CDR3aa: CAISESGDGNTIYF

j_gene: TRBJ2-7
v_gene: TRBV6-6
CDR3aa: CASSLKYSSYEQYF

j_gene: TRBJ2-2
v_gene: TRBV5-4
CDR3aa: CASTTSGIKNGELFF

j_gene: TRBJ2-2
v_gene: TRBV6-5
CDR3aa: CASSYRGGGGELFF

j_gene: TRBJ1-5
v_gene: TRBV10-3
CDR3aa: CAIMEGSNQPQHF

j_gene: TRBJ2-1
v_gene: TRBV2
CDR3aa: CASSADRIEQFF

j_gene: TRBJ2-7
v_gene: TRBV28
CDR3aa: CASTQAGPLSYEQYF

j_gene: TRBJ2-7
v_gene: TRBV6-5
CDR3aa: CASSEPNSREQYF

j_gene: TRBJ1-3
v_gene: TRBV7-2
CDR3aa: CASSTTGPPGNTIYF

j_gene: TRBJ1-1
v_gene: TRBV5-1
CDR3aa: CASRDRGQVNTEAFF

j_gene: TRBJ1-2
v_gene: TRBV27
CDR3aa: CASSWGQGNYGYTF

j_gene: TRBJ2-7
v_gene: TRBV7-9
CDR3aa: CASSLLQGVGEQYF

j_gene: TRBJ2-1
v_gene: TRBV6-6
CDR3aa: CASTLLAGVINEQFF

j_gene: TRBJ2-5
v_gene: TRBV25-1
CDR3aa: CASSGWQTQYF

j_gene: TRBJ1-2
v_gene: TRBV7-9
CDR3aa: CASSPAAQNGYTF

j_gene: TRBJ1-5
v_gene: TRBV19
CDR3aa: CASSSTGDQPQHF

j_gene: TRBJ1-2
v_gene: TRBV15
CDR3aa: CATSRPGTGPANYGYTF